The 9 T cell receptor beta chains below all came from one sample that was sequenced in a study of T cells in localized non-small cell lung cancer (dated by TCRdb to 2018 to 2020). The method was the immunoSEQ multiplex PCR assay. The source is immuneACCESS, and TCRdb retained only in-frame sequences with V and J called. Part of the clones is not carried over; for the studies checked, unresolved V genes explain less than half of this, and the remainder is unexplained. The sample table records under 60,000 clones; just over 85% of these occur just once. In total, the top ten clones hold under 20% of the sample. Sample: peripheral blood, taken before any cancer treatment. The origin of the receptors is a male donor aged 60 or over with stage III squamous cell lung carcinoma.

V usage is TRBV28 and J usage is TRBJ1-4, with D unresolved. The CDR3 is made up of 14 amino acids. Per the germline V gene, CDR1 is MDHEN and CDR2 is SYDVKM. Trimming cost V 6 bases and J 0 bases, with 8 bases left between them. This chain's CDR3 is CASSKYATNEKLFF. CDR3 sequence (DNA): TGTGCCAGCAGCAAATACGCAACTAATGAAAAACTGTTTTTT.

The V and J genes are TRBV12-5 and TRBJ2-1; 8 bases map to TRBD2. This CDR3 is built from 18 residues. J was trimmed by 4 bases and V by 1 base; bases with no gene match: 12. CDR1 and CDR2 (germline): LGHNT, FRNRAP. CDR3 protein: CASGLATLGREGYNEQFF. CDR3 sequence (DNA): TGTGCTAGTGGTTTGGCCACGCTAGGACGGGAGGGTTACAATGAGCAGTTCTTC.

The J gene is TRBJ2-3, the V gene TRBV5-1, with 11 bases matching TRBD2. The CDR3 is 16 amino acids. Looked up from germline, CDR1 is SGHRS and CDR2 is YFSETQ. Trimming at V came to 0 bases and at J to 5 bases, leaving 5 bases not matched to a gene. Here the CDR3 reads CASSLVLAGGGDTQYF. CDR3 sequence (DNA): TGCGCCAGCAGCTTGGTTCTAGCGGGAGGCGGAGATACGCAGTATTTT.

In this sample, this clone turned up once. The chain uses TRBV4-2 and TRBJ1-4, with D tentatively TRBD1 (6 bases). The germline V gene has CDR1 LGHNA and CDR2 YNFKEQ. The CDR3 loop spans 14 amino acids. V gave up 0 bases and J gave up 5 bases, with 7 bases separating them. The CDR3 nucleotides read TGTGCCAGCAGCCAAGATGGGGGCAATGAAAAACTGTTTTTT. It yields the protein CASSQDGGNEKLFF.

The chain employs TRBV4-2 and TRBJ2-3; no reliable D call. This CDR3 has 16 amino acids. The V gene's germline CDR1 is LGHNA and CDR2 YNFKEQ. Trimming removed 0 bases at V and 2 bases at J, with 12 bases between. The CDR3 nucleotides read TGTGCCAGCAGCCAAGAGAGGCTAGTGAACACAGATACGCAGTATTTT. Protein: CASSQERLVNTDTQYF.

The chain recombines TRBV2 with TRBJ2-5; 9 bases are shared with TRBD1. V lost 8 bases, J lost 3 bases, and 7 bases stayed unmatched. The CDR3 extends over 14 amino acids. Looked up from germline, CDR1 is SNHLY and CDR2 is FYNNEI. CDR3 sequence reads: CASRRDRVEETQYF. The CDR3 DNA reads as TGTGCCAGCCGCCGGGACAGGGTTGAAGAGACCCAGTACTTC.

The rearrangement joins TRBV15 to TRBJ2-6; 7 bases are a match to TRBD2. This CDR3 is built from 17 residues. Losses at the gene ends were 3 bases for V and 3 bases for J; bases not matched to a gene: 8. The germline gives CDR1 LNHNV, CDR2 YYDKDF (reference sequence). CDR3: CATSSPWGRDGANVLTF. The DNA of the CDR3 is TGTGCCACCAGCAGCCCCTGGGGGAGGGATGGGGCCAACGTCCTGACTTTC.

In regard to this clone: An end of the junction does not agree with germline; a read error may underlie this. CDR3 in amino acids: CVSSYTPTGGNEAFF. The CDR3 nucleotides read TGTGTCAGCAGTTACACTCCCACGGGGGGTAATGAAGCTTTCTTT. This sequence joins TRBV6-5 and TRBJ1-1, with D perhaps matching TRBD1 (5 bases). The CDR3 consists of 15 residues. Germline lookup yields CDR1 MNHEY and CDR2 SVGAGI.

J is TRBJ2-1 and V is TRBV28; no reliable D call. CDR1 and CDR2 from the germline V gene are MDHEN and SYDVKM. The germline V and J ends were trimmed by 2 bases and 0 bases, with 5 bases remaining between them. The CDR3 contains 14 residues. The CDR3 is CASSLQSSYNEQFF. CDR3 nucleotides: TGTGCCAGCAGTTTACAGAGCTCCTACAATGAGCAGTTCTTC.